What follows are 14 T cell receptor beta chains derived from one specimen sequenced in a study of human T cells and chemical hapten exposure. One entry per CDR3 protein, called by TCRdb with MiXCR from the RACE reads. The sample consists of about 64,000 distinct CDR3 sequences, 9.5% to 11% of them appearing once. Specified time point: patch test 3, about 24 weeks after DPC sensitization. As to treatment: therapeutic diphenylcyclopropenone sensitization with weekly scalp DPC. The starting material was whole blood, obtained in connection with sensitization to the hapten diphenylcyclopropenone (DPC). These receptors were collected from a woman under 40 with alopecia areata. Some clones in this sample may be carry-over from other donors' samples.

A note on this clonotype: Sequence at one end of the junction differs from germline and may be a read error. Written as DNA, the CDR3 is TGCAGTGCCAGAGATACGAAGGGGAACACTGAAGCTTTCTTT. It yields the protein CSARDTKGNTEAFF. J is TRBJ1-1 and V is TRBV20-1; D call uncertain. CDR3 length equals 14 residues. CDR1 is DFQATT, CDR2 SNEGSKA, per germline (reference sequence).

In DNA, the CDR3 is TGTGCCAGCGCTGCCCGGGGAGGACCCTACGAGCAGTACTTC. Translation: CASAARGGPYEQYF. The rearrangement links TRBV27 to TRBJ2-7, with D perhaps TRBD2 (6 bases). Trimming shortened V by 8 bases and J by 2 bases, and 16 bases separated the two germline ends. The CDR3 sequence is 14 residues long. CDR1 is MNHEY, CDR2 SMNVEV, per germline (reference sequence).

This clonotype was seen many times. The rearrangement uses TRBV12-3 or TRBV12-4 and TRBJ1-1; tentatively, D is TRBD1 (5 bases). This CDR3 is 12 amino acids long. V was trimmed by 5 bases and J by 11 bases, leaving 15 bases between them. The CDR3 loop is CASSGALKRAFF. CDR3 nucleotides: TGTGCCAGCAGTGGGGCTTTGAAGAGGGCTTTCTTT.

The V gene is TRBV20-1, the J gene TRBJ2-3; 9 nucleotides match TRBD2. V was clipped by 3 bases and J by 0 bases; unmatched bases: 4. This CDR3 is built from 15 residues. Per germline, CDR1 DFQATT and CDR2 SNEGSKA (reference sequence). The DNA for the CDR3 is TGCAGTGCTAGCCCTAGCGGGGCTAGCACAGATACGCAGTATTTT. Protein: CSASPSGASTDTQYF.

This clonotype was observed many times. V gene TRBV12-3 or TRBV12-4 combines with J gene TRBJ1-2; maybe TRBD1 (5 bases). The CDR3 length is 14 residues. V lost 6 bases, J lost 7 bases, and 18 bases lay in between. In nucleotides, the CDR3 is TGTGCCAGCAGCCTTCGTTCCCAGGGAGCTGGCTACACCTTC. Encoded protein: CASSLRSQGAGYTF.

This clonotype was seen ten or more times. The chain couples TRBV5-5 to TRBJ1-2; D not resolved. Trimming took 5 bases from V and 2 from J, leaving 16 bases between them. The CDR3 extends over 15 amino acids. Germline CDR1 is SGHKS and CDR2 is YYEKEE (reference sequence). The CDR3 DNA reads TGTGCCAGCAGTCAAGACGATAGGGTCAACTATGGCTACACCTTC. Amino acids: CASSQDDRVNYGYTF.

In its sample, this clonotype was seen a few times. The V gene is TRBV4-3, the J gene TRBJ1-6; D remains ambiguous. CDR1 and CDR2 from the germline V gene are LGHNA and YSLEER. V dropped 1 base and J dropped 9 bases, with 7 bases sitting between them. The CDR3 is made up of 13 amino acids. The CDR3 DNA reads TGCGCCAGCAGCCAAGGTTTTTCTTCACCCCTCCACTTT. Encoded protein: CASSQGFSSPLHF.

This clonotype was detected many times. V usage is TRBV5-5 and J usage is TRBJ2-6; TRBD1 matches at 8 bases. The trim removed 4 bases at V and 1 base at J, leaving 16 bases unmatched. Germline V gives CDR1 SGHKS, CDR2 YYEKEE (reference sequence). The CDR3 has 20 amino acids. CDR3 residues: CASSPHPPGQAPSGANVLTF. CDR3 sequence (DNA): TGTGCCAGCAGCCCCCATCCCCCGGGACAGGCGCCTTCTGGGGCCAACGTCCTGACTTTC.

This clonotype was detected ten times or more. In DNA form, the CDR3 reads TGCGCCAGCAGTCTCCCGGGACCTTCCTCCTACGAGCAGTACTTC. It specifies CASSLPGPSSYEQYF. The chain carries TRBV10-2 and TRBJ2-7, with D possibly being TRBD1 or TRBD2 (5 bases each). Germline-derived CDR1 and CDR2 are WSHSY and SAAADI. V was clipped by 5 bases and J by 0 bases, with 14 bases between them. This CDR3 is 15 amino acids long.

A few counts support this clonotype. The chain employs TRBV6-5 and TRBJ2-2; D is perhaps TRBD1 (6 bases). The CDR3 covers 13 residues. Germline assignment: CDR1 MNHEY and CDR2 SVGAGI. Trimming pared 5 bases from V and 4 bases from J, leaving 8 bases between. The DNA for the CDR3 is TGTGCCAGCAGTACAGGGCCCACCGGGGAGCTGTTTTTT. It codes for CASSTGPTGELFF.

The chain couples TRBV6-1 to TRBJ2-1; D call uncertain. The CDR3 totals 12 residues. The V gene's germline CDR1 is MNHNS and CDR2 SASEGT. The V end was cut by 7 bases, the J end by 7 bases, with 11 bases between. CDR3 sequence (DNA): TGTGCCAGCACCTTTTGGAGTAATGAGCAGTTCTTC. This gives the protein CASTFWSNEQFF.

This clonotype was counted between two and nine times. The rearrangement joins TRBV28 to TRBJ2-7, with D possibly being TRBD1 (6 bases). This CDR3 spans 13 amino acids. The germline gives CDR1 MDHEN, CDR2 SYDVKM. Trimming removed 7 bases from V and 3 bases from J, with 13 bases in between. The CDR3 reads CASTLTGSYEQYF. As DNA, the CDR3 is TGTGCCAGCACCCTGACAGGCAGCTACGAGCAGTACTTC.

The rearrangement joins TRBV18 to TRBJ1-5; perhaps TRBD1 as D (6 bases). Germline lookup yields CDR1 KGHSH and CDR2 LQKENI. CDR3 length: 16 amino acids. V dropped 0 bases and J dropped 4 bases, with 13 bases sitting between them. CDR3 sequence reads: CASSPPTARGNQPQHF. The CDR3, as DNA: TGTGCCAGCTCACCACCGACGGCCAGGGGAAATCAGCCCCAGCATTTT.

The V gene is TRBV15, the J gene TRBJ2-3; possible D gene TRBD2, 5 bases. CDR1 is LNHNV, CDR2 YYDKDF, per germline (reference sequence). V dropped 0 bases and J dropped 1 base, with 11 bases sitting between them. This CDR3 comprises 16 residues. CDR3 protein: CATSREGSGGTDTQYF. DNA for the CDR3: TGTGCCACCAGCAGAGAGGGGAGTGGAGGCACAGATACGCAGTATTTT.